One and the same sample provided the 31 T cell receptor beta chains below, sequenced in a study of Graves' ophthalmopathy and Graves' hyperthyroidism. RNA transcripts yielded amplified TCR beta CDR3 regions. Second-round multiplex PCR came after first-round RT-PCR with HTBI primers. One entry per CDR3 protein results from TCRdb running MiXCR on the multiplex PCR reads. The sample contains 300,000 or so distinct CDR3 sequences, about a sixth of which appear only once. The specimen sequenced was peripheral blood. The receptors shown here come from an adult man with Graves' ophthalmopathy.

The rearrangement links TRBV30 to TRBJ1-2; D is uncertain. From germline, CDR1 is GTSNPN and CDR2 SVGIG (reference sequence). V was trimmed by 3 bases and J by 3 bases, leaving 14 bases between them. CDR3 length: 14 amino acids. This chain's CDR3 is CAWRVNWRDYGYTF. DNA of the CDR3: TGTGCCTGGAGAGTCAACTGGAGGGACTATGGCTACACCTTC.

This clonotype was counted at least ten times. The chain employs TRBV27 and TRBJ1-1; weak D call: TRBD1 (5 bases). Trimming removed 0 bases at V and 1 base at J, with 12 bases between. The CDR3 runs to 16 residues. Germline assignment: CDR1 MNHEY and CDR2 SMNVEV (reference sequence). The CDR3 loop reads CASSLSYGDGNTEAFF. The CDR3 nucleotides read TGTGCCAGCAGTTTATCGTATGGGGACGGGAACACTGAAGCTTTCTTT.

This clonotype was observed many times. CDR3 bases: TGTGCCAGCTCGCGCGCAGCGGGCCAAGAGACCCAGTACTTC. It specifies CASSRAAGQETQYF. The chain has TRBV6-1 and TRBJ2-5; perhaps TRBD2 as D (6 bases). CDR1 and CDR2 from the germline V gene are MNHNS and SASEGT. This CDR3 has 14 residues. Trimming removed 8 bases at V and 1 base at J, with 14 bases between.

This clonotype showed up many times. The rearrangement links TRBV7-2 to TRBJ2-4; D remains ambiguous. Germline V gene sequence: CDR1 SGHTA, CDR2 FQGNSA. The CDR3 totals 14 residues. Trimming took off 1 base at V and 0 bases at J, with 4 bases between the two ends. The CDR3 loop reads CASSLEIAKNIQYF. The CDR3 DNA reads as TGTGCCAGCAGCTTAGAGATAGCCAAAAACATTCAGTACTTC.

In this sample, this clonotype turned up a few times. A clone one base away is much larger, so this may be a read error. This chain connects TRBV5-1 to TRBJ2-5, with 13 bases identical to TRBD2. Germline lookup yields CDR1 SGHRS and CDR2 YFSETQ. V was pared by 3 bases and J by 2 bases, with 4 bases of the junction left unmatched. The CDR3 has 16 residues. The CDR3 sequence is CASSSQGLAGQETQYF. CDR3 nucleotides: TGCGCCAGCAGCTCGCAGGGACTAGCGGGACAAGAGACCCAGTACTTC.

The chain carries TRBV2 and TRBJ2-7, with 7 bases matching TRBD1. Germline V gene sequence: CDR1 SNHLY, CDR2 FYNNEI. The trim removed 6 bases at V and 4 bases at J, leaving 6 bases unmatched. The CDR3 runs 13 residues. CDR3 sequence reads: CASSDRAGYEQYF. CDR3 nucleotide sequence: TGTGCCAGCAGCGACAGGGCTGGGTACGAGCAGTACTTC.

At least ten counts were recorded for this clonotype. The chain is built from TRBV20-1 and TRBJ2-7, with D possibly TRBD2 on 5 matching bases. This CDR3 has 17 amino acids. The germline V and J ends were trimmed by 3 bases and 0 bases, with 21 bases remaining between them. The germline gives CDR1 DFQATT, CDR2 SNEGSKA (reference sequence). The CDR3 loop reads CSASPRPVGLGSYEQYF. CDR3 in DNA: TGCAGTGCTAGCCCCCGTCCCGTAGGACTTGGCTCCTACGAGCAGTACTTC.

This clonotype showed up many times. This chain connects TRBV5-1 to TRBJ2-7; 7 bases map to TRBD2. The CDR3 covers 17 residues. V shed 1 base, J shed 4 bases, and the junction held 14 bases outside the gene matches. Looked up from germline, CDR1 is SGHRS and CDR2 is YFSETQ. In nucleotides, the CDR3 is TGCGCCAGCAGCTTGCCCGGACTAGGGGAGACCCGATACGAGCAGTACTTC. This codes for CASSLPGLGETRYEQYF. Full variable domain (remainder filled in from reference TRBV5-1 and TRBJ2-7): KAGVTQTPRYLIKTRGQQVTLSCSPISGHRSVSWYQQTPGQGLQFLFEYFSETQRNKGNFPGRFSGRQFSNSRSEMNVSTLELGDSALYLCASSLPGLGETRYEQYFGPGTRLTVT.

This clonotype has a count of ten or more. V gene TRBV28 combines with J gene TRBJ2-7; tentatively, D is TRBD2 (5 bases). Germline V gene lookup returns CDR1 MDHEN and CDR2 SYDVKM. The length of the CDR3 is 14 residues. Trimming cost V 5 bases and J 0 bases, with 11 bases left between them. The CDR3 loop is CASSDSGSSYEQYF. In DNA form, the CDR3 reads TGTGCCAGCAGTGATTCGGGGAGCTCCTACGAGCAGTACTTC.

This clonotype has at least ten counts. At one of its ends the junction is not consistent with the germline gene, which may arise from a read error. The CDR3 loop is CASGLEQGLNAGELFF. The CDR3, as DNA: TGCGCCAGCGGCTTGGAGCAGGGATTAAACGCCGGGGAGCTGTTTTTT. The rearrangement joins TRBV5-1 to TRBJ2-2, with D perhaps TRBD1 (5 bases). Germline V gene sequence: CDR1 SGHRS, CDR2 YFSETQ. The CDR3 runs 16 residues. Looking up the rest from reference TRBV5-1 and TRBJ2-2 gives the full variable domain: KAGVTQTPRYLIKTRGQQVTLSCSPISGHRSVSWYQQTPGQGLQFLFEYFSETQRNKGNFPGRFSGRQFSNSRSEMNVSTLELGDSALYLCASGLEQGLNAGELFFGEGSRLTVL.

This clonotype has ten or more counts. CDR3 sequence reads: CASSLGILDYEQYF. CDR3 in DNA: TGTGCCAGCAGCTTAGGGATACTGGACTACGAGCAGTACTTC. V and J are TRBV11-2 and TRBJ2-7, with D unresolved. The CDR3 is 14 residues long. Trimming took 1 base from V and 3 from J, leaving 10 bases between them. CDR1 and CDR2 (germline): SGHAT, FQNNGV.

This clonotype was counted between two and nine times. V usage is TRBV12-3 or TRBV12-4 and J usage is TRBJ2-7; 8 positions match TRBD1. Unmatched junction bases numbered 5, after V lost 6 bases and J lost 4 bases. The CDR3 runs to 13 residues. CDR3: CASRTGAMYEQYF. The CDR3 region has the DNA TGTGCCAGCAGGACAGGGGCTATGTACGAGCAGTACTTC.

This clonotype was seen ten or more times. J is TRBJ1-2 and V is TRBV12-3 or TRBV12-4; D might be TRBD1 (5 bases). With 5 bases removed from V and 7 bases from J, the gap between germline ends came to 11 bases. The CDR3 runs to 12 residues. The CDR3 here is CASSTGGGGYTF. Here the CDR3 DNA reads TGTGCCAGCAGTACTGGGGGGGGTGGCTACACCTTC.

This clonotype showed up many times. The genes are TRBV20-1 and TRBJ2-5, with 7 bases fitting TRBD2. CDR1 and CDR2 from the germline V gene are DFQATT and SNEGSKA (reference sequence). V shed 6 bases, J shed 5 bases, and the junction held 9 bases outside the gene matches. This CDR3 is 13 amino acids long. The CDR3 sequence is CSAVRAGSETQYF. The CDR3 region has the DNA TGCAGTGCGGTTCGAGCGGGATCGGAGACCCAGTACTTC.

This clonotype was seen many times. The chain couples TRBV6-1 to TRBJ2-7, with 8 bases identical to TRBD2. J was trimmed by 0 bases and V by 3 bases; bases with no gene match: 7. The CDR3 has 16 amino acids. CDR1 and CDR2 (germline): MNHNS, SASEGT. The CDR3 sequence: CASSDSRGRSSYEQYF. The CDR3 region has the DNA TGTGCCAGCAGTGATTCTCGCGGGAGGAGCTCCTACGAGCAGTACTTC.

The V and J genes are TRBV12-3 or TRBV12-4 and TRBJ2-7, with D tentatively TRBD2 (5 bases). V was cut by 4 bases and J by 2 bases, with 15 bases left in between. This CDR3 comprises 15 residues. This CDR3 reads CASSSGITAAYEQYF. The CDR3 DNA reads as TGTGCCAGCAGTTCCGGGATAACGGCAGCCTACGAGCAGTACTTC.

This clonotype was seen at least ten times. V usage is TRBV28 and J usage is TRBJ1-5; possibly TRBD1 for D (5 bases). The CDR3 is 15 residues long. The V end lost 4 bases, the J end lost 1 base, and 11 bases lay between the germline ends. Germline CDR1 reads MDHEN; CDR2 reads SYDVKM. DNA for the CDR3: TGTGCCAGCAGTTATGGGGGGGGAAGCAATCAGCCCCAGCATTTT. This encodes CASSYGGGSNQPQHF. Complete variable domain (other parts from reference TRBV28 and TRBJ1-5): DVKVTQSSRYLVKRTGEKVFLECVQDMDHENMFWYRQDPGLGLRLIYFSYDVKMKEKGDIPEGYSVSREKKERFSLILESASTNQTSMYLCASSYGGGSNQPQHFGDGTRLSIL.

In its sample, this clonotype was seen a few times. V usage is TRBV20-1 and J usage is TRBJ2-2, with D perhaps given as TRBD1 or TRBD2 (5 bases each). Germline V gene lookup returns CDR1 DFQATT and CDR2 SNEGSKA (reference sequence). The CDR3 spans 17 residues. V lost 3 bases and J 4 bases, leaving 21 bases between the germline ends. CDR3 sequence reads: CSARAPWGSAGTGELFF. For the CDR3, the DNA is TGCAGTGCTAGGGCCCCCTGGGGGTCCGCGGGCACCGGGGAGCTGTTTTTT.

This clonotype was recorded at least ten times. The gene calls are TRBV20-1 and TRBJ2-5; D uncertain. This CDR3 is 14 amino acids long. Germline V gene data show CDR1 as DFQATT and CDR2 as SNEGSKA (reference sequence). V was clipped by 4 bases and J by 1 base, with 13 bases between them. The chain's CDR3 is CSATGRAVQETQYF. CDR3 nucleotides: TGCAGTGCTACTGGTCGTGCCGTCCAAGAGACCCAGTACTTC.

This clonotype was observed many times. This chain joins TRBV28 and TRBJ2-7; D remains ambiguous. This CDR3 has 14 residues. The germline gives CDR1 MDHEN, CDR2 SYDVKM. V was clipped by 4 bases and J by 2 bases, with 12 bases between them. CDR3 amino acids: CASSSPPGPYEQYF. CDR3 nucleotides: TGTGCCAGCAGTTCTCCCCCCGGCCCCTACGAGCAGTACTTC. The variable domain in full, with the rest retrieved from reference TRBV28 and TRBJ2-7, is DVKVTQSSRYLVKRTGEKVFLECVQDMDHENMFWYRQDPGLGLRLIYFSYDVKMKEKGDIPEGYSVSREKKERFSLILESASTNQTSMYLCASSSPPGPYEQYFGPGTRLTVT.

This clonotype was detected many times. The J gene is TRBJ1-3, the V gene TRBV19, with no clear D. Germline CDR1 reads LNHDA; CDR2 reads SQIVND (reference sequence). V dropped 7 bases and J dropped 2 bases, with 12 bases sitting between them. This CDR3 comprises 14 residues. The CDR3 nucleotides are TGTGCCAGTATGGGGAACAGAGCTGGAAACACCATATATTTT. This translates into CASMGNRAGNTIYF.

This clonotype was detected ten times or more. This chain uses TRBV12-3 or TRBV12-4 with TRBJ1-2; D is perhaps TRBD1 (6 bases). The CDR3 runs to 12 residues. The V end was cut by 5 bases, the J end by 8 bases, with 12 bases between. The CDR3 here is CASSQGYQGYTF. The CDR3 DNA reads as TGTGCCAGCAGTCAGGGGTATCAAGGCTACACCTTC.

The chain couples TRBV5-1 to TRBJ2-7; a possible D gene is TRBD2 (6 bases). V lost 4 bases, J lost 0 bases, and 17 bases lay in between. Germline CDR1 and CDR2: SGHRS and YFSETQ. CDR3 size: 16 residues. CDR3 in amino acids: CASSPYGTASSYEQYF. CDR3 nucleotide sequence: TGCGCCAGCAGCCCTTACGGGACTGCGAGCTCCTACGAGCAGTACTTC.

Many counts were recorded for this clonotype. The J gene is TRBJ1-5, the V gene TRBV15; perhaps TRBD1 as D (6 bases). This CDR3 has 17 residues. The germline V gene encodes CDR1 LNHNV and CDR2 YYDKDF (reference sequence). The V end was cut by 2 bases, the J end by 2 bases, with 16 bases between. CDR3 bases: TGTGCCACCAGCAGACAAAGGGGGTTACGGGGCAATCAGCCCCAGCATTTT. Translating it yields CATSRQRGLRGNQPQHF.

Many counts were recorded for this clonotype. This chain links TRBV3-1 with TRBJ2-7; D remains ambiguous. The length of the CDR3 is 14 residues. The germline V gene encodes CDR1 LGHDT and CDR2 YNNKEL (reference sequence). The V gene lost 5 bases and the J gene lost 7 bases, with 18 bases spanning the gap. The CDR3 loop is CASSSTGSQNEQYF. CDR3 nucleotide sequence: TGTGCCAGCAGCTCGACGGGCTCCCAAAATGAGCAGTACTTC.

V gene TRBV12-3 or TRBV12-4 combines with J gene TRBJ2-7; TRBD1 aligns across 12 bases. The CDR3 has 14 amino acids. V lost 6 bases, J lost 6 bases, and 6 bases stayed unmatched. The CDR3 bases are TGTGCCAGCAGAGCCGGGACAGGGGGCTTCGAGCAGTACTTC. Protein product: CASRAGTGGFEQYF.

This clonotype was counted ten times or more. The chain employs TRBV6-2 or TRBV6-3 and TRBJ1-1; D not certain. V was pared by 10 bases and J by 5 bases, with 17 bases between. CDR3 size: 13 residues. CDR1 and CDR2 (germline): MNHEY, SVGEGT. The CDR3 DNA reads as TGTGCCACGCGCCCTATCAAGAGGACTGAAGCTTTCTTT. Protein sequence: CATRPIKRTEAFF.

V usage is TRBV6-1 and J usage is TRBJ1-1, with 10 bases fitting TRBD1. The CDR3 spans 16 residues. Losses at the gene ends were 8 bases for V and 5 bases for J; bases not matched to a gene: 14. Germline V gene sequence: CDR1 MNHNS, CDR2 SASEGT. The CDR3 here is CASALDGGTGVTEAFF. Here the CDR3 DNA reads TGTGCCAGCGCCCTTGATGGGGGGACAGGGGTGACTGAAGCTTTCTTT.

This clonotype was seen many times. V is TRBV15 and J is TRBJ2-7, with D perhaps matching TRBD2 (6 bases). Germline V CDR1 and CDR2: LNHNV, YYDKDF (reference sequence). The CDR3 totals 15 residues. The V end lost 5 bases, the J end lost 6 bases, and 20 bases lay between the germline ends. The CDR3 DNA reads as TGTGCCACCAGCGGATCGAGCGGGCGCCGCGGCGAGCAGTACTTC. Translating it yields CATSGSSGRRGEQYF.

The chain has TRBV6-1 and TRBJ2-7, with D perhaps matching TRBD2 (5 bases). Per the germline V gene, CDR1 is MNHNS and CDR2 is SASEGT. V lost 5 bases and J 3 bases, leaving 20 bases between the germline ends. CDR3 length: 16 residues. CDR3 in amino acids: CASSPPGLLPDYEQYF. As DNA, the CDR3 is TGTGCCAGCAGTCCTCCTGGACTTCTCCCGGACTACGAGCAGTACTTC.

This clonotype was counted at least ten times. V and J are TRBV30 and TRBJ1-6; D call uncertain. The CDR3 spans 13 residues. Trimming removed 2 bases from V and 7 bases from J, with 9 bases in between. Germline loops: CDR1 GTSNPN, CDR2 SVGIG (reference sequence). The CDR3 reads CAWSSRFNSPLHF. CDR3 coding DNA: TGTGCCTGGAGTAGCAGATTCAATTCACCCCTCCACTTT.